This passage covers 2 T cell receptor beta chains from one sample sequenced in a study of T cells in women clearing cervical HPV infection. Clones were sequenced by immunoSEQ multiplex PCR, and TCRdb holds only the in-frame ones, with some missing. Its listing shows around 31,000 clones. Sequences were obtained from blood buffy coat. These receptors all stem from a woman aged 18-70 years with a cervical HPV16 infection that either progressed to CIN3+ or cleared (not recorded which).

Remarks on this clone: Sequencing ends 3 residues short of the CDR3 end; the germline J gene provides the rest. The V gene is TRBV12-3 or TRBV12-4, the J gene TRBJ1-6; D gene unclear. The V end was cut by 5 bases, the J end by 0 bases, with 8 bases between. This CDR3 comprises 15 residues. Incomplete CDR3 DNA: TGTGCCAGCAGTCCCCAGGACTCCTATAATTCACCC. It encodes CASSPQDSYNSP. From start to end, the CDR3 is CASSPQDSYNSPLHF.

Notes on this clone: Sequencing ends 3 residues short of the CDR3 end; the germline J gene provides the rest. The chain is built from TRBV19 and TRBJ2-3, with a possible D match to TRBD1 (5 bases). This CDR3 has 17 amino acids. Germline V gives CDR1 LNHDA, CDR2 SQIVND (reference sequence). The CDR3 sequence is CASSIWAGKVGNQPQYF. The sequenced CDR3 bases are TGTGCCAGTAGTATATGGGCAGGGAAGGTCGGCAATCAGCCG.